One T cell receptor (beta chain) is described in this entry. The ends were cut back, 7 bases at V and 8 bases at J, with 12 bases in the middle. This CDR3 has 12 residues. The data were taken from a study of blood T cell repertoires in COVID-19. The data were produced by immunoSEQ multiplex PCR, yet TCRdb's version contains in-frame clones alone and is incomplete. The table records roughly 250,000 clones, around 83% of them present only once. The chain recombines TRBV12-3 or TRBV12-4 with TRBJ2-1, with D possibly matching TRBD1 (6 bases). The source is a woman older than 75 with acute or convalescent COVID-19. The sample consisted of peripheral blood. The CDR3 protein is CASNSGGHEQFF. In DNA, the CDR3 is TGTGCCAGCAATTCTGGGGGCCATGAGCAGTTCTTC.